Included here is one TCR beta chain sequence, with context. TCRdb keeps only in-frame clones here, not all; method: immunoSEQ multiplex PCR. The sample has 70,000 to 85,000 clones, 90% to 95% seen once; the top ten hold 1.5% to 2%. These data originate in a study of cytomegalovirus exposure and HLA in healthy donors. Germline-derived CDR1 and CDR2 are ENHRY and SYGVKD. Trimming took 7 bases from V and 2 from J, leaving 21 bases between them. The CDR3 sequence is 17 residues long. The receptor was isolated from a woman between 18 and 30 years old in good health and CMV-seropositive. The sequencing sample was made of PBMCs. V usage is TRBV10-3 and J usage is TRBJ2-1, with D perhaps TRBD2 (5 bases). CDR3 region: CAITPLGGCGPYNEQFF. DNA of the CDR3: TGTGCCATCACCCCATTGGGCGGTTGCGGGCCCTACAATGAGCAGTTCTTC.